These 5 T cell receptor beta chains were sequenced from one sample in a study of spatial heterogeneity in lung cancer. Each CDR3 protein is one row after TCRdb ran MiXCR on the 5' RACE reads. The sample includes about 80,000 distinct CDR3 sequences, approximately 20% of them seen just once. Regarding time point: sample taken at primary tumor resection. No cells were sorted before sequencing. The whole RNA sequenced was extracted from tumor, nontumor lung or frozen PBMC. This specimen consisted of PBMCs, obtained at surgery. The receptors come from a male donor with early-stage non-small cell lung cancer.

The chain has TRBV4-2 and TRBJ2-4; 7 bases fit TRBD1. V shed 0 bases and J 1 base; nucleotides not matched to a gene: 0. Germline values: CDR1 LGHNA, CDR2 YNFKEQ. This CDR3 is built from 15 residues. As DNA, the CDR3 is TGTGCCAGCAGCCAAGACAGGGGGGCCAAAAACATTCAGTACTTC. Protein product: CASSQDRGAKNIQYF.

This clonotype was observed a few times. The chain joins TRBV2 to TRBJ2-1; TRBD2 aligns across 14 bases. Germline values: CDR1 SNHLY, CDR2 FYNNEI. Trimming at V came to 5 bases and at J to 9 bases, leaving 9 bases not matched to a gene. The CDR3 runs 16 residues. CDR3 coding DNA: TGTGCCAGCAGTACCGGACTAGCGGGAGGCCAAAGTGAGCAGTTCTTC. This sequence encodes CASSTGLAGGQSEQFF.

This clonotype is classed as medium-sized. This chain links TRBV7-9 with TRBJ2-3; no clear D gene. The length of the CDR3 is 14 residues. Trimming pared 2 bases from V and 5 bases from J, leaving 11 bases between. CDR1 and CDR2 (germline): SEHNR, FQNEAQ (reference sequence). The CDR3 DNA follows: TGTGCCAGCAGCTTATACGATAGGGAAGATACGCAGTATTTT. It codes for CASSLYDREDTQYF. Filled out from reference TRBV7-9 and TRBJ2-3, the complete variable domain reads DTGVSQNPRHKITKRGQNVTFRCDPISEHNRLYWYRQTLGQGPEFLTYFQNEAQLEKSRLLSDRFSAERPKGSFSTLEIQRTEQGDSAMYLCASSLYDREDTQYFGPGTRLTVL.

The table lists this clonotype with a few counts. In nucleotides, the CDR3 is TGTGCCACCAGTCGGGGGCGGACAGGCAACACCGGGGAGCTGTTTTTT. This codes for CATSRGRTGNTGELFF. The V call is TRBV24-1, the J call TRBJ2-2, with D possibly TRBD1 on 7 matching bases. V was cut by 6 bases and J by 2 bases, with 15 bases left in between. Germline-derived CDR1 and CDR2 are KGHDR and SFDVKD. This CDR3 is 16 amino acids long.

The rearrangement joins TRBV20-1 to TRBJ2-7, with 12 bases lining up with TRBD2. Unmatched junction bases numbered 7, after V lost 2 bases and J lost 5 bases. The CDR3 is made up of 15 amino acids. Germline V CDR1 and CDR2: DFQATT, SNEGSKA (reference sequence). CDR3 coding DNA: TGCAGTGCTAGAAGTCTAGCGGGGGGGCCAAACGAGCAGTACTTC. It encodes CSARSLAGGPNEQYF.